In its sample, the clone carrying this T cell receptor beta chain was seen a few times. Each PCR received spiked synthetic TCR analog templates. Here immunoSEQ multiplex PCR was the method, and the copy in TCRdb shows in-frame clones only, minus some. Among tens of thousands of clones, about four fifths were seen once, and the ten largest hold approximately 3.5%. The study enrolled patients with locally advanced or metastatic urothelial carcinoma. Sample contribution per patient ranged from 1 to 8, covering pretreatment and on-treatment. The record originates from a study of PD-L1 blockade in urothelial cancer. The germline gives CDR1 SGDLS, CDR2 YYNGEE. The CDR3 is made up of 15 amino acids. The V end was cut by 1 base, the J end by 7 bases, with 14 bases between.

The chain carries TRBV9 and TRBJ2-2, with D perhaps matching TRBD2 (6 bases). Sequenced here: PBMCs, sampled around atezolizumab (anti-PD-L1) treatment. The clonotype originates from a man between 65 and 80 years old with urothelial cancer. CDR3 nucleotides: TGTGCCAGCAGCGTAAGGACTAACGACGGCGGGGAGCTGTTTTTT. Protein sequence: CASSVRTNDGGELFF.